This T cell receptor beta chain was obtained from a study of T cell responses to AZD1222 COVID-19 vaccine. As for this clone: Its antigen is unidentified.

Germline V gene sequence: CDR1 SGHNT, CDR2 YENEEA. V lost 4 bases, J lost 4 bases, and 7 bases lay in between. The CDR3 is 13 amino acids. The study, taken as a whole, reports: Two doses of AZD1222 preceded a rise in Spike-specific TCR breadth and depth.

Method: immunoSEQ multiplex PCR; TCRdb's copy keeps in-frame clones and lacks some. The data show tens of thousands of clones, with 89% seen just once and roughly 1.9% held by the top ten. This clonotype originated in an adult in good health. The gene calls are TRBV11-3 and TRBJ2-2; D gene unclear. This sample comprised peripheral blood, obtained on day 0 of AZD1222 vaccination. The CDR3 coding sequence is TGTGCCAGCAGCTCCCTACGCACCGGGGAGCTGTTTTTT. Translating it yields CASSSLRTGELFF.